Listed below are T cell receptor beta chains from one sample, sequenced in a study of CD8 T cells in ankylosing spondylitis. TCRdb re-called the 5' RACE reads through MiXCR, storing one row per CDR3 protein. The table records 200,000 to 250,000 distinct CDR3 sequences, around 19% of them present only once. The specimen sequenced was blood, either unsorted or a sorted T cell fraction (not recorded which). These receptors came from a male donor with ankylosing spondylitis. CDR3s include the opening cysteine and the closing phenylalanine or tryptophan. D genes are given only for firm matches. Only some rows state a clone size, as once, few, many or a class for expanded clones.

abundance	d_gene	v_gene	j_gene	CDR3nt	CDR3aa
few	.	TRBV11-2	TRBJ2-1	TGTGCCAGCAGCTCAGACTCTAGCTCCTACAATGAGCAGTTCTTC	CASSSDSSSYNEQFF
.	TRBD2	TRBV3-1	TRBJ2-1	TGTGCCAGCAGCCAACCACTAGCGGGGGGGCCGAATGAGCTGTTCTTC	CASSQPLAGGPNELFF
few	.	TRBV7-2	TRBJ2-3	TGTGCCAGCAGCTTGACGGACCTCAAGGGCACAGATACGCAGTATTTT	CASSLTDLKGTDTQYF
.	.	TRBV10-3	TRBJ2-2	TGTGCCATCAGCGTCAGGCGCGACCCGGACGGGGAGCTGTTTTTT	CAISVRRDPDGELFF
.	.	TRBV6-2/TRBV6-3	TRBJ2-3	TGTGCCAGCAGTTACTCCCCGGGAGCTAGCACAGATACGCAGTATTTT	CASSYSPGASTDTQYF
few	.	TRBV18	TRBJ1-2	TGTGCCAGCTCACCACGCGGGGGAATCGACTATGGCTACACCTTC	CASSPRGGIDYGYTF
once	TRBD2	TRBV4-1	TRBJ2-1	TGCGCCAGCAGCCAAGTAAGCGGGGTTGTCGGTGAGCAGTTCTTC	CASSQVSGVVGEQFF
many	TRBD1	TRBV12-3/TRBV12-4	TRBJ2-7	TGTGCCAGCAGTGAGGGGGACAGGGGGCTCGCTTACGAGCAGTACTTC	CASSEGDRGLAYEQYF
.	.	TRBV4-1	TRBJ1-1	TGCGCCAGCAGCCAAGAACTTATAGGAACTGAAGCTTTCTTT	CASSQELIGTEAFF
few	.	TRBV27	TRBJ1-1	TGTGCCAGCAGTTTCTCAATGAGCACTGAAGCTTTCTTT	CASSFSMSTEAFF
once	.	TRBV12-3/TRBV12-4	TRBJ1-5	TGTGCCAGCAGTTTAGTTTCGGGCAATCAGCCCCAGCATTTT	CASSLVSGNQPQHF
many	TRBD2	TRBV29-1	TRBJ2-5	TGCAGTGCCAATGGGCTAGCGGGGTACCAAGAGACCCAGTACTTC	CSANGLAGYQETQYF
.	TRBD1	TRBV12-3/TRBV12-4	TRBJ2-5	TGTGCCAGCAGTTTTACAGGGACAGAAGAGACCCAGTACTTC	CASSFTGTEETQYF
few	.	TRBV6-1	TRBJ1-5	TGTGCCAGCAGTGAAGGACAGGAAAATCAGCCCCAGCATTTT	CASSEGQENQPQHF
few	.	TRBV6-2/TRBV6-3	TRBJ2-1	TGTGCCAGCAGTTACTCGATCGGCAATGAGCAGTTCTTC	CASSYSIGNEQFF
.	.	TRBV4-3	TRBJ2-3	TGCGCCAGCAGCCAAGATTGGGGGAGTTTAGATACGCAGTATTTT	CASSQDWGSLDTQYF
many	TRBD1	TRBV7-9	TRBJ2-7	TGTGCCAGCAGCTTAGCTGGGACAGGGGGCCTCGAGCAGTACTTC	CASSLAGTGGLEQYF
few	TRBD2	TRBV30	TRBJ2-1	TGTGCCTGGAGTATCAGCGGGGGTTTCAATGAGCAGTTCTTC	CAWSISGGFNEQFF
.	TRBD2	TRBV15	TRBJ2-5	TGTGCCACCAGCAGAGCTCCTAGCGGGGGGAAAGAGACCCAGTACTTC	CATSRAPSGGKETQYF
few	.	TRBV3-1	TRBJ2-5	TGTGCCAGCAGCCAAGATCTTGGGCTACCCCAAGAGACCCAGTACTTC	CASSQDLGLPQETQYF
few	TRBD2	TRBV13	TRBJ2-3	TGTGCCAGCAGCCCGACAGGACTAGCGGGACTGGGGCGCACAGATACGCAGTATTTT	CASSPTGLAGLGRTDTQYF
.	.	TRBV20-1	TRBJ1-2	TGCAGTGCTAGAACATGGGGGCAGGCGTCTAACTATGGCTACACCTTC	CSARTWGQASNYGYTF
.	.	TRBV24-1	TRBJ1-6	TGTGCCACCAGTGATTTGGAGGGGAACCTCTCCTATAATTCACCCCTCCACTTT	CATSDLEGNLSYNSPLHF
.	.	TRBV5-6	TRBJ2-6	TGTGCCAGCAGCTTGGTAAACTCTGGGGCCAACGTCCTGACTTTC	CASSLVNSGANVLTF
.	.	TRBV5-5	TRBJ2-7	TGTGCCAGCAGCTTGGATTGGACTCCCGGAGACGAGCAGTACTTC	CASSLDWTPGDEQYF
.	.	TRBV20-1	TRBJ2-7	TGCAGTGCTAGTGTGCAGGGGTCAACCTACGAGCAGTACTTC	CSASVQGSTYEQYF
.	.	TRBV18	TRBJ1-5	TGTGCCAGCTCACCCCCCCGGGGACAGCCCCAGCATTTT	CASSPPRGQPQHF
.	.	TRBV7-3	TRBJ2-2	TGTGCCAGCAGCTTAGAACAATACACCGGGGAGCTGTTTTTT	CASSLEQYTGELFF
.	.	TRBV5-1	TRBJ2-7	TGCGCCAGCAGCTTGGAGGGCCTATCATACGAGCAGTACTTC	CASSLEGLSYEQYF
.	.	TRBV4-3	TRBJ1-5	TGCGCCAGCAGCCATTCCAGGAGCAATCAGCCCCAGCATTTT	CASSHSRSNQPQHF
.	.	TRBV4-2	TRBJ2-5	TGTGCCAGCAGCCAAGATGGGACGGAAGAGACCCAGTACTTC	CASSQDGTEETQYF
many	.	TRBV10-3	TRBJ2-1	TGTGCCATCAGTGAGCGCAGGTACAATGAGCAGTTCTTC	CAISERRYNEQFF
many	TRBD1	TRBV5-5	TRBJ2-1	TGTGCCAGCAGCGCTGGGACAGACCACTACAATGAGCAGTTCTTC	CASSAGTDHYNEQFF
few	TRBD2	TRBV4-1	TRBJ2-5	TGCGCCAGCAGCCCCGAGCGGGGATGGGAGACCCAGTACTTC	CASSPERGWETQYF
few	TRBD2	TRBV5-1	TRBJ2-2	TGCGCCAGCAGTACACTAGCGGGAACCGGGGAGCTGTTTTTT	CASSTLAGTGELFF
few	.	TRBV6-1	TRBJ2-2	TGTGCCAGCAGTGAAGGGCCCAGGGGATTCACCGGGGAGCTGTTTTTT	CASSEGPRGFTGELFF
few	.	TRBV30	TRBJ2-7	TGTGCCTGGAGTGTAGAAGGAGATACCTACGAGCAGTACTTC	CAWSVEGDTYEQYF
few	.	TRBV5-1	TRBJ1-2	TGCGCCAGCAGCTTGGGGGACGGAACCTATGGCTACACCTTC	CASSLGDGTYGYTF
few	TRBD1	TRBV20-1	TRBJ2-1	TGCAGTGCTAGAGATTGGGCTAGGGGGACAGGGGGCCCGAGCTCCTACAATGAGCAGTTCTTC	CSARDWARGTGGPSSYNEQFF
.	.	TRBV12-3/TRBV12-4	TRBJ2-1	TGTGCCAGCAGTTTCTCTAACAATGAGCAGTTCTTC	CASSFSNNEQFF
few	TRBD2	TRBV27	TRBJ2-7	TGTGCCAGCAGTTTAGGGGGGGGGGAAACCTACGAGCAGTACTTC	CASSLGGGETYEQYF
few	TRBD2	TRBV20-1	TRBJ2-7	TGCAGTGCTAGCGGGGGACTACCATCCTACGAGCAGTACTTC	CSASGGLPSYEQYF
.	TRBD1	TRBV7-9	TRBJ2-7	TGTGCCAGCAGCCCGGACAGGGTCTACGAGCAGTACTTC	CASSPDRVYEQYF
.	.	TRBV27	TRBJ2-1	TGTGCCAGCAGCCCCGGGGGCGGGGTGAATGAGCAGTTCTTC	CASSPGGGVNEQFF
many	TRBD2	TRBV29-1	TRBJ2-1	TGCAGCGTTGATAGTGGCGGGAGGGCTCACAATGAGCAGTTCTTC	CSVDSGGRAHNEQFF
.	.	TRBV29-1	TRBJ1-1	TGCAGCGTTCGTCCAGGTTTGAACACTGAAGCTTTCTTT	CSVRPGLNTEAFF
many	TRBD1	TRBV29-1	TRBJ2-5	TGCAGCGTCCTGGGACAGGGACAAGAGACCCAGTACTTC	CSVLGQGQETQYF
few	.	TRBV7-9	TRBJ1-1	TGTGCCAGCAGCTCCGGCGTTGATTGGACTGAAGCTTTCTTT	CASSSGVDWTEAFF
.	.	TRBV27	TRBJ2-2	TGTGCCAGCAGTTTATCAGGTGGAACCGGGGAGCTGTTTTTT	CASSLSGGTGELFF
.	.	TRBV14	TRBJ2-7	TGTGCCAGCAGCCAAGGATCCGGGACAAACTACGAGCAGTACTTC	CASSQGSGTNYEQYF
.	TRBD2	TRBV7-2	TRBJ2-7	TGTGCCAGCAGCCCGGGGTCTAGCGGCTCCTACGAGCAGTACTTC	CASSPGSSGSYEQYF
few	TRBD1	TRBV30	TRBJ2-7	TGTGCCTGGAGTGTCTTACAGGGGTACGAGCAGTACTTC	CAWSVLQGYEQYF
many	.	TRBV12-3/TRBV12-4	TRBJ2-3	TGTGCCAGCTACGGTTGGCAGCACCTGGAAGATACGCAGTATTTT	CASYGWQHLEDTQYF
few	.	TRBV7-9	TRBJ2-1	TGTGCCAGCAGCTTAGCGGCAAGCTACAATGAGCAGTTCTTC	CASSLAASYNEQFF
many	.	TRBV12-3/TRBV12-4	TRBJ1-5	TGTGCCAGCAGGGACACTAATCAGCCCCAGCATTTT	CASRDTNQPQHF
.	.	TRBV6-5	TRBJ1-1	TGTGCCAGCAGTTACGAGGTGAGCGGCACTGAAGCTTTCTTT	CASSYEVSGTEAFF
few	TRBD2	TRBV7-9	TRBJ2-1	TGTGCCAGCAGCCTATCTAGCGGGGGAGTAGACAATGAGCAGTTCTTC	CASSLSSGGVDNEQFF
many	.	TRBV11-1	TRBJ1-1	TGTGCCAGCAGCTTAGGTAGGGGCGCGTATGACCAGAACACTGAAGCTTTCTTT	CASSLGRGAYDQNTEAFF